This T cell receptor (beta chain) stems from a study of shared clonotypes between healthy human individuals. Using immunoSEQ multiplex PCR, the repertoire was profiled, and TCRdb retains in-frame clones only, with some absent. The table has about 1 million clones, 65% to 75% seen once; the top ten hold approximately 1.5%. V shed 4 bases, J shed 0 bases, and the junction held 12 bases outside the gene matches. Germline loops: CDR1 SGHTA, CDR2 FQGNSA. The CDR3 consists of 18 residues. The genes are TRBV7-2 and TRBJ2-5, with 9 positions matching TRBD1. The sample was memory CD4+ T cells sorted from blood. Noted subset: CD45RA-negative fraction. This clonotype was obtained from a man aged 18 to 29 in good health. The CDR3 loop reads CASSSTGGNWAYQETQYF. The CDR3 DNA is TGTGCCAGCAGCTCAACAGGGGGCAATTGGGCCTACCAAGAGACCCAGTACTTC. Looking up the rest from reference TRBV7-2 and TRBJ2-5 gives the full variable domain: GAGVSQSPSNKVTEKGKDVELRCDPISGHTALYWYRQSLGQGLEFLIYFQGNSAPDKSGLPSDRFSAERTGGSVSTLTIQRTQQEDSAVYLCASSSTGGNWAYQETQYFGPGTRLLVL.